This TCR beta chain stems from a study of cytomegalovirus exposure and HLA in healthy donors. Findings and caveats of the study: DRB1 showed the most TCR associations and HLA-C the fewest in a later analysis, as rates varied by HLA locus.

The CDR3 length is 15 residues. Looked up from germline, CDR1 is SGDLS and CDR2 is YYNGEE. After removal of 2 bases from V and 2 bases from J, the junction contained 3 bases not matched to a gene. Turning to this clone: The antigen is unknown.

PCR amplification relied on 60 Vbeta primers (plus 13 Jbeta primers). Method: immunoSEQ multiplex PCR; TCRdb's copy keeps in-frame clones and lacks some. Of around 95,000 clones listed, 80% to 90% are singletons. The V and J genes are TRBV9 and TRBJ2-1, with TRBD1 identical over 8 bases. The receptor was isolated from a young man in good health and CMV-seropositive. Specimen: PBMCs. CDR3 coding DNA: TGTGCCAGCAGCGTGGAGACAGGGGCCTACAATGAGCAGTTCTTC. Translation: CASSVETGAYNEQFF.